These 17 T cell receptor beta chains originate from one sample sequenced in a study of T cells in Graves' hyperthyroidism and ophthalmopathy. RNA transcripts yielded amplified TCR beta CDR3 regions. HTBI primers were the set used in a first-round RT-PCR of the TCR CDR3. TCRdb independently ran MiXCR on the multiplex PCR reads; one entry per CDR3 protein. The sample yields approximately 620,000 distinct CDR3 sequences, 15% to 20% seen once. Sequencing was carried out using blood. All receptors come from a woman aged 40 to 50 with Graves' ophthalmopathy.

This clonotype was seen repeatedly, ten times or more. DNA of the CDR3: TGTGCCAGCAGTTTCTCGCTGAGGGCCGAAGAGACCCAGTACTTC. Amino acids: CASSFSLRAEETQYF. The V gene is TRBV12-3 or TRBV12-4, the J gene TRBJ2-5; weak D call: TRBD2 (5 bases). The CDR3 has 15 residues. Trimming stripped 3 bases from V and 3 bases from J, with 14 bases between.

V gene TRBV10-3 combines with J gene TRBJ2-7; D not resolved. V lost 2 bases and J lost 5, with 13 bases in between. The CDR3 is made up of 14 amino acids. Germline V CDR1 and CDR2: ENHRY, SYGVKD. The CDR3 sequence is CAISEDLNRHEQYF. DNA for the CDR3: TGTGCCATCAGTGAGGATCTTAACCGACACGAGCAGTACTTC.

This clonotype appeared many times. The CDR3 spells CASNQGSSNYGYTF. The DNA for the CDR3 is TGTGCCAGCAACCAAGGGAGTTCCAACTATGGCTACACCTTC. This chain uses TRBV12-3 or TRBV12-4 with TRBJ1-2, with D hard to call. The germline V and J ends were trimmed by 7 bases and 2 bases, with 14 bases remaining between them. The CDR3 consists of 14 residues.

This clonotype was observed many times. The chain has TRBV28 and TRBJ2-5; TRBD1 matches at 8 bases. CDR1 and CDR2 from the germline V gene are MDHEN and SYDVKM. The ends lost 6 bases at V and 4 bases at J; junction bases unmatched: 7. CDR3 size: 14 residues. CDR3 in amino acids: CASRAGGSRETQYF. The CDR3 DNA follows: TGTGCCAGCAGAGCAGGGGGCTCGAGAGAGACCCAGTACTTC.

The rearrangement links TRBV12-5 to TRBJ1-1; D is unclear. Germline V gene lookup returns CDR1 LGHNT and CDR2 FRNRAP. This CDR3 contains 15 residues. V was pared by 2 bases and J by 0 bases, with 10 bases between. CDR3 protein: CASGLSGALNTEAFF. The CDR3, as DNA: TGTGCTAGTGGTTTGTCGGGCGCTTTGAACACTGAAGCTTTCTTT.

The genes are TRBV18 and TRBJ2-7; 9 nucleotides align to TRBD1. CDR3 length: 14 residues. CDR1 and CDR2 from the germline V gene are KGHSH and LQKENI. V gave up 4 bases and J gave up 4 bases; unmatched junction bases: 5. The CDR3 reads CASSRGTGNYEQYF. The CDR3 coding sequence is TGTGCCAGCTCACGCGGGACAGGGAATTACGAGCAGTACTTC. The full variable domain, rest sourced from reference TRBV18 and TRBJ2-7, is NAGVMQNPRHLVRRRGQEARLRCSPMKGHSHVYWYRQLPEEGLKFMVYLQKENIIDESGMPKERFSAEFPKEGPSILRIQQVVRGDSAAYFCASSRGTGNYEQYFGPGTRLTVT.

This clonotype was picked up a small number of times. This chain connects TRBV14 to TRBJ2-1; 8 bases agree with TRBD2. V trimming: 3 bases; J trimming: 3 bases; junction bases outside the gene matches: 7. Germline CDR1 and CDR2: SGHDN and FVKESK. The CDR3 spans 16 residues. CDR3 sequence: CASSQRSGIGYNEQFF. The CDR3 region has the DNA TGTGCCAGCAGCCAGCGTAGCGGGATAGGCTACAATGAGCAGTTCTTC.

This clonotype turned up a few times. J is TRBJ1-4 and V is TRBV2, with 8 bases identical to TRBD1. The germline gives CDR1 SNHLY, CDR2 FYNNEI. The V and J ends lost 11 bases and 4 bases, in that order; junction bases with no gene match: 6. The CDR3 sequence is 13 residues long. CDR3 protein: CALYRGFNEKLFF. The CDR3 DNA follows: TGTGCCCTATACAGGGGGTTTAATGAAAAACTGTTTTTT. Looking up the rest from reference TRBV2 and TRBJ1-4 gives the full variable domain: EPEVTQTPSHQVTQMGQEVILRCVPISNHLYFYWYRQILGQKVEFLVSFYNNEISEKSEIFDDQFSVERPDGSNFTLKIRSTKLEDSAMYFCALYRGFNEKLFFGSGTQLSVL.

The sample holds a few counts of this clonotype. Because the CDR3 is missing its conserved closing phenylalanine or tryptophan, this is likely a read error. This chain uses TRBV18 with TRBJ1-1, with no clear D. The germline V gene has CDR1 KGHSH and CDR2 LQKENI. Trimming stripped 3 bases from V and 3 bases from J, with 11 bases between. The CDR3 has 14 residues. The chain's CDR3 is CASSPAAGDTEAFL. The CDR3 bases are TGTGCCAGCTCACCCGCGGCGGGAGACACTGAAGCTTTCCTT.

This clonotype was recorded many times. The chain employs TRBV20-1 and TRBJ1-2; 7 bases fit TRBD1. Germline trimming cut 6 bases from V and 2 bases from J; bases unmatched to any gene: 9. The CDR3 length is 14 residues. CDR1 and CDR2 (germline): DFQATT, SNEGSKA (reference sequence). The CDR3 DNA reads as TGCAGTGCGGAAAACAGGGGCGGGAACTATGGCTACACCTTC. Encoded protein: CSAENRGGNYGYTF.

In this sample, this clonotype turned up a few times. The chain has TRBV15 and TRBJ2-5; 8 positions agree with TRBD2. From germline, CDR1 is LNHNV and CDR2 YYDKDF (reference sequence). The CDR3 covers 15 residues. J gave up 2 bases and V 6 bases, and 8 bases lay outside the gene matches. The CDR3 spells CATSLSGTSQETQYF. The CDR3 bases are TGTGCCACCAGTTTGAGCGGGACTAGTCAAGAGACCCAGTACTTC.

This clonotype appeared many times. The chain combines TRBV11-2 with TRBJ2-2; no reliable D call. CDR1 is SGHAT, CDR2 FQNNGV, per germline. The CDR3 sequence is 15 residues long. Trimming took off 8 bases at V and 2 bases at J, with 15 bases between the two ends. In DNA form, the CDR3 reads TGTGCCAGCGTGGAACACCACGCTAACACCGGGGAGCTGTTTTTT. This sequence encodes CASVEHHANTGELFF.

This clonotype came up many times. The chain uses TRBV6-6 and TRBJ1-2; 11 nucleotides agree with TRBD1. CDR3 length equals 17 residues. In germline, CDR1 is MNHNY, CDR2 SVGAGI (reference sequence). Trimming took 0 bases from V and 5 from J; bases not matched to a gene: 8. The DNA for the CDR3 is TGTGCCAGCAGTTACTCTGGTGGGACAGGGGGAGTTTATGGCTACACCTTC. Encoded protein: CASSYSGGTGGVYGYTF.

This clonotype was counted many times. The genes are TRBV2 and TRBJ2-2, with D possibly TRBD1 on 6 matching bases. Trimming took 6 bases from V and 6 from J, leaving 11 bases between them. CDR1 is SNHLY, CDR2 FYNNEI, per germline. This CDR3 is built from 13 residues. DNA of the CDR3: TGTGCCAGCAGCAGGGGATTGGCCGGGGAGCTGTTTTTT. Translating gives CASSRGLAGELFF.

This clonotype showed up many times. The DNA for the CDR3 is TGTGCCAGCAGCTCAGGACAGGGAAACACCGGGGAGCTGTTTTTT. Encoded protein: CASSSGQGNTGELFF. The chain is built from TRBV11-2 and TRBJ2-2; 8 bases are a match to TRBD1. Germline V CDR1 and CDR2: SGHAT, FQNNGV. The CDR3 loop spans 15 amino acids. Trimming removed 4 bases from V and 2 bases from J; junction bases left unmatched: 3.

This clonotype was found many times. One end of the junction varies from germline; a read error may be responsible. The V call is TRBV2, the J call TRBJ2-5; D gene uncertain. The CDR3 is 11 residues long. Germline CDR1 reads SNHLY; CDR2 reads FYNNEI. CDR3 loop: CASREVETQYF. In nucleotides, the CDR3 is TGTGCCAGCAGGGAAGTGGAGACCCAGTACTTC.

This rearrangement joins TRBV12-3 or TRBV12-4 to TRBJ2-1; TRBD2 agrees at 12 bases. CDR3 length equals 18 residues. V shed 6 bases and J 1 base; nucleotides not matched to a gene: 10. CDR3 loop: CASSSTSGGIESYNEQFF. Written as DNA, the CDR3 is TGTGCCAGCAGCTCGACTAGCGGGGGTATCGAGTCCTACAATGAGCAGTTCTTC.